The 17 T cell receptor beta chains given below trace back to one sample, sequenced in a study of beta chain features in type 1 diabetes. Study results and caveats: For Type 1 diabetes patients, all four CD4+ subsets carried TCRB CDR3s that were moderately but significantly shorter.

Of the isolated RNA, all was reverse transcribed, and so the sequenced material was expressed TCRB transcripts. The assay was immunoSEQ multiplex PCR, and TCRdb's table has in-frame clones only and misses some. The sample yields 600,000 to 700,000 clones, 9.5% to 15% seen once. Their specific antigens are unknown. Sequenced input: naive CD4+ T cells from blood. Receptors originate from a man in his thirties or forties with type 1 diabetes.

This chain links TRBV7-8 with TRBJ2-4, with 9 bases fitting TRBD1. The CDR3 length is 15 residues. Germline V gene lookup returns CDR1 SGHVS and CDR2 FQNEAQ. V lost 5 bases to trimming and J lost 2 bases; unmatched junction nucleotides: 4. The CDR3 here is CASSVQGAPKNIQYF. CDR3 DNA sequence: TGTGCCAGCAGCGTACAGGGGGCACCCAAAAACATTCAGTACTTC.

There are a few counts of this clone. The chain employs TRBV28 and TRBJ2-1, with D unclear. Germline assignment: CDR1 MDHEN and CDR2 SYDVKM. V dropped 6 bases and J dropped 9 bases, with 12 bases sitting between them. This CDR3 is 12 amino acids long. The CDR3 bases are TGTGCCAGCAGAACAGAACAGACTGAGCAGTTCTTC. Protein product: CASRTEQTEQFF.

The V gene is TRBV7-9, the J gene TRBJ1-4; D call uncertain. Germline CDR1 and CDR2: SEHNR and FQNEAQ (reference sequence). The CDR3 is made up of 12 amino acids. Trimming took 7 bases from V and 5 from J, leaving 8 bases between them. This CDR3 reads CASTLVNEKLFF. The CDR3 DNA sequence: TGTGCCAGCACCCTGGTGAATGAAAAACTGTTTTTT. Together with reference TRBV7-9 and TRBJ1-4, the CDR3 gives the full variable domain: DTGVSQNPRHKITKRGQNVTFRCDPISEHNRLYWYRQTLGQGPEFLTYFQNEAQLEKSRLLSDRFSAERPKGSFSTLEIQRTEQGDSAMYLCASTLVNEKLFFGSGTQLSVL.

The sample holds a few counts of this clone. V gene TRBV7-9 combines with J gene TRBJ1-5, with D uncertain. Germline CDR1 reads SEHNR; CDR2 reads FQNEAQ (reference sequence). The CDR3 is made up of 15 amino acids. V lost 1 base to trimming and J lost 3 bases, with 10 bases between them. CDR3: CASSLENQDNQPQHF. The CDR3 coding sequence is TGTGCCAGCAGCTTAGAGAACCAAGACAATCAGCCCCAGCATTTT.

CDR3: CASSIGQGYEQYF. The CDR3 DNA sequence: TGTGCCAGCAGCATAGGACAGGGCTACGAGCAGTACTTC. The rearrangement uses TRBV9 and TRBJ2-7, with 8 bases fitting TRBD1. Trimming cost V 4 bases and J 3 bases; bases outside gene matches: 3. The CDR3 runs to 13 residues. From germline, CDR1 is SGDLS and CDR2 YYNGEE. The whole variable domain, filled in from reference TRBV9 and TRBJ2-7, reads DSGVTQTPKHLITATGQRVTLRCSPRSGDLSVYWYQQSLDQGLQFLIQYYNGEERAKGNILERFSAQQFPDLHSELNLSSLELGDSALYFCASSIGQGYEQYFGPGTRLTVT.

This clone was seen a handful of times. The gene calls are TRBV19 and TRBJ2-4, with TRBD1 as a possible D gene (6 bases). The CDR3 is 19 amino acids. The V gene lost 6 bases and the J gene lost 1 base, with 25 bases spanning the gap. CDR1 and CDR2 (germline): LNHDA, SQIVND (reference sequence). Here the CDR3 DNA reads TGTGCCAGTAGATACGGTAATTTGGGACACTCTGGTGCCAAAAACATTCAGTACTTC. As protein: CASRYGNLGHSGAKNIQYF.

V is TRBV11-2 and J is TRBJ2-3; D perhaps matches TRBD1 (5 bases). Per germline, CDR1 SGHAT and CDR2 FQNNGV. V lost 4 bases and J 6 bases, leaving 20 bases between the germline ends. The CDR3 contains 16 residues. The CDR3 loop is CASSSYRGLRLDTQYF. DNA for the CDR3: TGTGCCAGCAGCTCCTATAGGGGCCTACGCCTGGATACGCAGTATTTT.

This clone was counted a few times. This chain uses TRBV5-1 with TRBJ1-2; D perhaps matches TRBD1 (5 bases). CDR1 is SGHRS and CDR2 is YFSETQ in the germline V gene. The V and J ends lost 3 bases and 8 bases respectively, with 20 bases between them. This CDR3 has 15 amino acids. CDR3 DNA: TGCGCCAGCAGCTCAGGCAGGAGTCGGGGCCTCGGCTACACCTTC. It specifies CASSSGRSRGLGYTF.

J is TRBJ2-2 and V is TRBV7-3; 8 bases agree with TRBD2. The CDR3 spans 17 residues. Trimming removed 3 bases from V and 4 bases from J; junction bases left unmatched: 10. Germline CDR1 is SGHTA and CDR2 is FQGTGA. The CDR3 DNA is TGTGCCAGCAGCTTTGATAGCGGGAAGACCTCCACCGGGGAGCTGTTTTTT. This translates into CASSFDSGKTSTGELFF.

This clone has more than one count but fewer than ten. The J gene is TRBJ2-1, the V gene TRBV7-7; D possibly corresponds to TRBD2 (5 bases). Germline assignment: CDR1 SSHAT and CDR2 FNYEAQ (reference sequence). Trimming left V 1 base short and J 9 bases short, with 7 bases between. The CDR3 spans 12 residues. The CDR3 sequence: CASSLESGEQFF. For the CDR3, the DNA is TGTGCCAGCAGCTTAGAAAGCGGTGAGCAGTTCTTC.

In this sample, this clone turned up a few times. Written as DNA, the CDR3 is TGTGCCAGCAGTCACGGACAGGGCCCGTCTGGGGCCAACGTCCTGACTTTC. Its protein product is CASSHGQGPSGANVLTF. The chain employs TRBV27 and TRBJ2-6; 8 bases map to TRBD1. V gave up 5 bases and J gave up 1 base; unmatched junction bases: 7. The CDR3 is made up of 17 amino acids. CDR1 is MNHEY, CDR2 SMNVEV, per germline (reference sequence).

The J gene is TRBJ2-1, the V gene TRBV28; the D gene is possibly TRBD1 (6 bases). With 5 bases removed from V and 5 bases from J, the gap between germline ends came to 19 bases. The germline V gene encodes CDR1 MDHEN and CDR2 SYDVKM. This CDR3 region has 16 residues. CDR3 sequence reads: CASSTKGRGWNNEQFF. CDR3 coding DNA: TGTGCCAGCAGTACCAAAGGAAGGGGGTGGAACAATGAGCAGTTCTTC.

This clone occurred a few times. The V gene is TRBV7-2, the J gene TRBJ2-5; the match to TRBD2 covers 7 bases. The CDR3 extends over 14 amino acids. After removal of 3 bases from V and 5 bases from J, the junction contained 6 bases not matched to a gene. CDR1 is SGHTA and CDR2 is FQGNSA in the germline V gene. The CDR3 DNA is TGTGCCAGCAGCTTCTACGGACTAGTTGAGACCCAGTACTTC. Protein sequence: CASSFYGLVETQYF.

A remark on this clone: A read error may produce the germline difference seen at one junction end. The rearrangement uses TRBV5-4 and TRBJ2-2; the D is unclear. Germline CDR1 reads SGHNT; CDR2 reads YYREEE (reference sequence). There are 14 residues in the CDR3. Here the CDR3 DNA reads TGCGCCAGCAGCCACTCCTCGAACACCGGGGAGCTGTTTTTT. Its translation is CASSHSSNTGELFF.

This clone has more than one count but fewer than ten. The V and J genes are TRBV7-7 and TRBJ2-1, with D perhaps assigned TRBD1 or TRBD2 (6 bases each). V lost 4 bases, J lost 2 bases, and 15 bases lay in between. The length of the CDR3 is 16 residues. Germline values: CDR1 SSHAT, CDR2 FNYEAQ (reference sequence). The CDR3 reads CASSSSLGGAYNEQFF. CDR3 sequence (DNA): TGTGCCAGCAGCTCCAGCTTGGGGGGCGCCTACAATGAGCAGTTCTTC. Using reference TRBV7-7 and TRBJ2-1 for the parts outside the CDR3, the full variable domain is GAGVSQSPRYKVTKRGQDVTLRCDPISSHATLYWYQQALGQGPEFLTYFNYEAQPDKSGLPSDRFSAERPEGSISTLTIQRTEQRDSAMYRCASSSSLGGAYNEQFFGPGTRLTVL.

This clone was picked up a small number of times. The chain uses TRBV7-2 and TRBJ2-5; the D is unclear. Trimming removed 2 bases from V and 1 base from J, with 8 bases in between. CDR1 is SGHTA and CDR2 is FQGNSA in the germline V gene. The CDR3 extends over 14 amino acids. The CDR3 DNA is TGTGCCAGCAGCTTAAGTCACTTCCAAGAGACCCAGTACTTC. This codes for CASSLSHFQETQYF.

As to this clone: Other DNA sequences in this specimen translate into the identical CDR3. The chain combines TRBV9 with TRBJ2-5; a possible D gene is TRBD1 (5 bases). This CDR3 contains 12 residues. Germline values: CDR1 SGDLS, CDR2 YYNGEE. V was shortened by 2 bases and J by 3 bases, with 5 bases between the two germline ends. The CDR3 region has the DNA TGTGCCAGCAGCGTGACAGAAGAGACCCAGTACTTC. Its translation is CASSVTEETQYF.